This T cell receptor beta chain was recorded in a study of early T cells in non-severe SARS-CoV-2 infection. Study summary: Bulk RNA isolated from unsorted whole blood underwent sequencing; chains were not paired.

Individual cDNA molecules carried attached unique molecular identifiers. TCRdb used MiXCR to reprocess the 5' RACE reads, holding one entry per CDR3 protein. This sample has tens of thousands of distinct CDR3 sequences; 5.9% occur once, and the top ten carry less than 3.5%. Trimming at V came to 4 bases and at J to 7 bases, leaving 6 bases not matched to a gene. The germline V gene has CDR1 SGHKS and CDR2 YYEKEE (reference sequence). The CDR3 contains 15 residues. This clonotype was seen a handful of times. This clonotype was obtained from an adult who was a healthcare worker with PCR-confirmed SARS-CoV-2 infection or an uninfected control (not recorded which). Sequencing used whole blood, obtained at baseline. This sequence joins TRBV5-5 and TRBJ2-2; 11 bases match TRBD1. The CDR3 DNA sequence: TGTGCCAGCAGCCCAACCGGGACAGGGGGCGGGGAGCTGTTTTTT. Translating gives CASSPTGTGGGELFF.